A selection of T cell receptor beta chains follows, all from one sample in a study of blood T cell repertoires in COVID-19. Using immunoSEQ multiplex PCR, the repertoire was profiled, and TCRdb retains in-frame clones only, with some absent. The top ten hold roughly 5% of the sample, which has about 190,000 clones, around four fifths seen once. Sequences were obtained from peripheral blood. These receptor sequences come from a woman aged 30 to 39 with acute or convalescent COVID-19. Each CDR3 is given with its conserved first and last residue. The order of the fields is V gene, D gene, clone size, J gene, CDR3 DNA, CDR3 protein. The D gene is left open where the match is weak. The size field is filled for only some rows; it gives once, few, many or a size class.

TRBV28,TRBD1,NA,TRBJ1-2,TGTGCCAGCAGGGGGCACGGGACAGCATACCTCTATGGCTACACCTTC,CASRGHGTAYLYGYTF
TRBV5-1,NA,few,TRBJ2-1,TGCGCCAGCAGCTTGGACATTTACAATGAGCAGTTCTTC,CASSLDIYNEQFF
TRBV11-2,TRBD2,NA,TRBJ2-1,TGTGCCAGCAGCTTTCGAAGCGGGGGTTTTCTTACCCAGGGGAATGAGCAGTTCTTC,CASSFRSGGFLTQGNEQFF
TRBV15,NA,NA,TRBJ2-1,TGTGCCACCAGCAGTCCCCTCTACAATGAGCAGTTCTTC,CATSSPLYNEQFF
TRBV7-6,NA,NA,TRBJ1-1,TGTGCCAGCAGCTTAGGGGCAGCGAACACTGAAGCTTTCTTT,CASSLGAANTEAFF
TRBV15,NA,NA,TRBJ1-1,TGTGCCACCAGCAGAGGCAGGGCGAACACTGAAGCTTTCTTT,CATSRGRANTEAFF
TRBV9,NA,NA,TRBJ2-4,TGTGCCAGCTCCCCCCCGAGCCCAGCCAAAAACATTCAGTACTTC,CASSPPSPAKNIQYF
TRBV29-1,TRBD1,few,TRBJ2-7,TGCAGCACCGGACAGGGGGCTACGTACGAGCAGTACTTC,CSTGQGATYEQYF
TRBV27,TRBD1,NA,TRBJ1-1,TGTGCCAGCAGTTTTCAGGGGGCGTGGAACACTGAAGCTTTCTTT,CASSFQGAWNTEAFF
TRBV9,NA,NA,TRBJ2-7,TGTGCCAGCAGCGGAGTGGGACAAGGCGGATCCTACGAGCAGTACTTC,CASSGVGQGGSYEQYF
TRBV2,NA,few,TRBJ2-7,TGTGCCAGCCTCCGGACAGAGAACGCTGGAGAGCAGTACTTC,CASLRTENAGEQYF
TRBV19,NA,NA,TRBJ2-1,TGTGCCAGTAGAAAGACTAGTTTGGGCTTCAATGAGCAGTTCTTC,CASRKTSLGFNEQFF
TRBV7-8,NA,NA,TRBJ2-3,TGTGCCAGCAGCCAGGGACTCCCTCTCACAGATACGCAGTATTTT,CASSQGLPLTDTQYF
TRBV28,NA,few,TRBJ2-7,TGTGCCAGCAGTCAAGAGCGTCGCTACGAGCAGTACTTC,CASSQERRYEQYF
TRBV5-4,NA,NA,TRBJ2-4,TGTGCCAGCAGCTCCCCGACAGCTCCGATCATTCAGTACTTC,CASSSPTAPIIQYF
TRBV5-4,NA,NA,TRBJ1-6,TGTGCCAGCAGTTTGGACCTAAGCTCCTATAATTCACCCCTCCACTTT,CASSLDLSSYNSPLHF
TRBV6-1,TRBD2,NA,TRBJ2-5,TGTGCCAGCACCGATTATCTAGCGGGCAAAGAGACCCAGTACTTC,CASTDYLAGKETQYF
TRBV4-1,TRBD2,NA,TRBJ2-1,TGCGCCAGCAGCCTGGGACTAGCGGTTGAGCAGTTCTTC,CASSLGLAVEQFF
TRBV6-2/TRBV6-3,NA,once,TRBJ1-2,TGTGCCAGCAGCAAGGACTTGGACTACACCTTC,CASSKDLDYTF
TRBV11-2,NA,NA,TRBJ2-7,TGTGCCAGCACCCTGTGGGCGGGGGCGGAGCAGTACTTC,CASTLWAGAEQYF
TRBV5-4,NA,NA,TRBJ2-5,TGTGCCAGCAGCTTGCCGGGGGAGACCCAGTACTTC,CASSLPGETQYF
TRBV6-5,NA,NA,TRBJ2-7,TGTGCCAGCAGTATCCGACAGGACGCCTACGAGCAGTACTTC,CASSIRQDAYEQYF
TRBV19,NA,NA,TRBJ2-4,TGTGCCAGTAGTATGAGGGTAGCCAAAAACATTCAGTACTTC,CASSMRVAKNIQYF
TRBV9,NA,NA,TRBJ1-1,TGTGCCAGCAGCGGAACAGGGACCGCTTTCTTT,CASSGTGTAFF
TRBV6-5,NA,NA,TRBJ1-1,TGTGCCAGCAGTTACGAGGCGGACACTGAAGCTTTCTTT,CASSYEADTEAFF
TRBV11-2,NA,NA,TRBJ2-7,TGTGCCAGCAGCCGGGGGGACACCCGAACCTACGAGCAGTACTTC,CASSRGDTRTYEQYF
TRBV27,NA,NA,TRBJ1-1,TGTGCCAGCAGGGAGCAGGGTCGGTGGAACACTGAAGCTTTCTTT,CASREQGRWNTEAFF
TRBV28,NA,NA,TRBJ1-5,TGTGCCAGCAGGACTGTTGACGGCCAGCCCCAGCATTTT,CASRTVDGQPQHF
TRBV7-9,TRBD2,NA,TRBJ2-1,TGTGCCAGCAGCTTAGGGGAGGGTTTCAATGAGCAGTTCTTC,CASSLGEGFNEQFF
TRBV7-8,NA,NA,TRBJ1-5,TGTGCCAGCAGCTTACGGGGTAATCAGCCCCAGCATTTT,CASSLRGNQPQHF
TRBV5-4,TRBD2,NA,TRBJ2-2,TGTGCCAGCAGCTTGGTAGCGGGTATTAATACCGGGGAGCTGTTTTTT,CASSLVAGINTGELFF
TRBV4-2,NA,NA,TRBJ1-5,TGTGCCAGCAGCCAAGAAGAAGCTAGCAATCAGCCCCAGCATTTT,CASSQEEASNQPQHF
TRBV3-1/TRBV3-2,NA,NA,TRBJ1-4,TGTGCCAGCAGCCAAGTCCGGAACGGGGGTTCGGCTAATGAAAAACTGTTTTTT,CASSQVRNGGSANEKLFF
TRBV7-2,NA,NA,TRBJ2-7,TGTGCCAGCAGCCAGAGCCTAGCCCAGAGCTCCTACGAGCAGTACTTC,CASSQSLAQSSYEQYF
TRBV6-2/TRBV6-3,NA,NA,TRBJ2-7,TGTGCCAGCAGTTACGAGCAGGGGTTCGAGCAGTACTTC,CASSYEQGFEQYF
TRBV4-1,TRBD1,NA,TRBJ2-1,TGCGCCAGCAGCCAAGCCGGGACAGGGCTGTACAATGAGCAGTTCTTC,CASSQAGTGLYNEQFF
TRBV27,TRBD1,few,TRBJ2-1,TGTGCCAGCGCTCGAACGACAGGGTGGGGATCGAATGAGCAGTTCTTC,CASARTTGWGSNEQFF
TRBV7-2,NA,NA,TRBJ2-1,TGTGCCAGCAGCTCTCCCCCAGGTGAGCAGTTCTTC,CASSSPPGEQFF
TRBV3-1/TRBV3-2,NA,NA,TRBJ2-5,TGTGCCAGCAGCCCCACCTCGACAGAAGAGACCCAGTACTTC,CASSPTSTEETQYF
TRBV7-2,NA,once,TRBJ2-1,TGTGCCAGCAGCTTAAAAATATCCCTCGAGCAGTTCTTC,CASSLKISLEQFF
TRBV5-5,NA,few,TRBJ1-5,TGTGCCAGCAGCGTACAGGGACCCAATCAGCCCCAGCATTTT,CASSVQGPNQPQHF
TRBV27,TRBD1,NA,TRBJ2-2,TGTGCCAGCAGTTTATACGGGACAGCAGTAGCCGGGGAGCTGTTTTTT,CASSLYGTAVAGELFF
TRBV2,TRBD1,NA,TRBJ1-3,TGTGCCAGCAGTCCCCTACAGGGGGCTCTCGGGGTCACCATATATTTT,CASSPLQGALGVTIYF
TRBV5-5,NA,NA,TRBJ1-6,TGTGCCAGCAGCTCCCAGGGCTCCTATAATTCACCCCTCCACTTT,CASSSQGSYNSPLHF
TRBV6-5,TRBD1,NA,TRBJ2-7,TGTGCCAGCAGCACCTCCGGGACAGACTACTACGAGCAGTACTTC,CASSTSGTDYYEQYF
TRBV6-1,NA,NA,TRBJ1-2,TGTGCCAGCAGTGAAGCAGGGGTCTATGGCTACACCTTC,CASSEAGVYGYTF
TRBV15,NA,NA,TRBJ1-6,TGTGCCACCAGCCCCCCCGGGAGACCCCTCCACTTT,CATSPPGRPLHF
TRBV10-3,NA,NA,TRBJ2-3,TGTGCCATCACGGCGGAAACCGGGACATCTAGCACAGATACGCAGTATTTT,CAITAETGTSSTDTQYF
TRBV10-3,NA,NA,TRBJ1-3,TGTGCCATCAGTGGGGGGCAGTCAGGAAACACCATATATTTT,CAISGGQSGNTIYF